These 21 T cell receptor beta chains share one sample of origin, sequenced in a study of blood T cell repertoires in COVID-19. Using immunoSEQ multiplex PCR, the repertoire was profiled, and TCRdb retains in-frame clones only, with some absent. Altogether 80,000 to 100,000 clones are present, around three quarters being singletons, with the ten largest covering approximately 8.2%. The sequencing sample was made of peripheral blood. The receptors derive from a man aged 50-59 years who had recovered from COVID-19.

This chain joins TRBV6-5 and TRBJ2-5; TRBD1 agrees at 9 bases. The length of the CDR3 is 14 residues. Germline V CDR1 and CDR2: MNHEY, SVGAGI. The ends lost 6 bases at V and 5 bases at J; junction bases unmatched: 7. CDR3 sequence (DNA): TGTGCCAGCAGAGCCGGGACAGGGACGGAGACCCAGTACTTC. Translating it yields CASRAGTGTETQYF.

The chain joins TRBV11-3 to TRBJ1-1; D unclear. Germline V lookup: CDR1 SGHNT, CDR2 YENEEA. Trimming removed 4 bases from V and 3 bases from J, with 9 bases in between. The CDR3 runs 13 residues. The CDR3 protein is CASSSTSYTEAFF. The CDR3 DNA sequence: TGTGCCAGCAGCTCGACAAGTTACACTGAAGCTTTCTTT.

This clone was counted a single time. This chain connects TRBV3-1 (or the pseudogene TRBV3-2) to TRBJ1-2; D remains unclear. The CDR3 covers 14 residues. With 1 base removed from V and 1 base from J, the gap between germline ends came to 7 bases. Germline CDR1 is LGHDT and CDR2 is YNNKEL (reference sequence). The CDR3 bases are TGTGCCAGCAGCCAAGCTAAGAATAACTATGGCTACACCTTC. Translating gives CASSQAKNNYGYTF.

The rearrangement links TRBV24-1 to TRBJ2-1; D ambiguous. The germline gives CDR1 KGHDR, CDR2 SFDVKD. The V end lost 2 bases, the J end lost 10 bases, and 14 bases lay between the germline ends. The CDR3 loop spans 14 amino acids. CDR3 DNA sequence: TGTGCCACCAGTGATTCCCCTTCTAGACGAGAGCAGTTCTTC. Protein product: CATSDSPSRREQFF.

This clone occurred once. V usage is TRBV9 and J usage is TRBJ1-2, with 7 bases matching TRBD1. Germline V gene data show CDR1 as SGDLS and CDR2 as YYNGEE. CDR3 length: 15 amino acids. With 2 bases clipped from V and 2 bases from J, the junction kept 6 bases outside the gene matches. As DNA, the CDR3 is TGTGCCAGCAGCGTCGGGGACAGCCCAAACTATGGCTACACCTTC. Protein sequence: CASSVGDSPNYGYTF.

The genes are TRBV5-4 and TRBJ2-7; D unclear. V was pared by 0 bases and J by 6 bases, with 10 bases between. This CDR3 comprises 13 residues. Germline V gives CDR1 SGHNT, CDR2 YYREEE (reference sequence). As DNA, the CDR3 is TGTGCCAGCAGCTTGGGGCAGTTCCCCGAGCAGTACTTC. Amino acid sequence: CASSLGQFPEQYF.

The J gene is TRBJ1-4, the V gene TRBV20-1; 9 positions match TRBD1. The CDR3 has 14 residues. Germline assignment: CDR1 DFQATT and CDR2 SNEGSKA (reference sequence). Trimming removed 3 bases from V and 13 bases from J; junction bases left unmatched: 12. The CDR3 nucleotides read TGCAGTGCTAGTAATAACAGGGGGCCTGGAGGACTGTTTTTT. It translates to CSASNNRGPGGLFF.

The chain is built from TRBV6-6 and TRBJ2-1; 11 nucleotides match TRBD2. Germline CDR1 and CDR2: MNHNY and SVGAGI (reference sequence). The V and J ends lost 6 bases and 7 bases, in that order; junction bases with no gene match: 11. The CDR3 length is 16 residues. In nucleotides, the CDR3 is TGTGCCAGCAGACTAACTCTAGCGGGAGGTGGAAATGAGCAGTTCTTC. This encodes CASRLTLAGGGNEQFF.

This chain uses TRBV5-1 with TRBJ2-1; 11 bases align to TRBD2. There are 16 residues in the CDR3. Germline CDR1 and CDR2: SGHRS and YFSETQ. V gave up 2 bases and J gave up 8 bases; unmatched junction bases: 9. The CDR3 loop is CASSFLAGGPLDEQFF. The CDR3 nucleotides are TGCGCCAGCAGCTTCTTAGCGGGGGGGCCCCTGGATGAGCAGTTCTTC.

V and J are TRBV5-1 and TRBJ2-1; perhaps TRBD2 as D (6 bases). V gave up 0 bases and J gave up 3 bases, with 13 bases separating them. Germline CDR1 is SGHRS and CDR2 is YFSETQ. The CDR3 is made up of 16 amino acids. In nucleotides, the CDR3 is TGCGCCAGCAGCTTGGGAGGCGGGACCGTCTACAATGAGCAGTTCTTC. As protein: CASSLGGGTVYNEQFF.

Here the CDR3 reads CASSGRLGGGTDTQYF. Here the CDR3 DNA reads TGCGCCAGCAGTGGGCGACTAGGTGGGGGCACAGATACGCAGTATTTT. V and J are TRBV10-1 and TRBJ2-3; weak D call: TRBD2 (6 bases). The V gene lost 4 bases and the J gene lost 1 base, with 15 bases spanning the gap. The CDR3 sequence is 16 residues long. Germline CDR1 WNHNN, CDR2 SYGVQD (reference sequence).

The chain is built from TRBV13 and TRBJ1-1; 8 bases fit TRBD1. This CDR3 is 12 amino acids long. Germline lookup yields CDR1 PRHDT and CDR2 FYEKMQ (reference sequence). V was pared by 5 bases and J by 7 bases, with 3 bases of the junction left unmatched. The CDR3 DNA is TGTGCCAGCAGCGACAGGGGAATTGAAGCTTTCTTT. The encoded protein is CASSDRGIEAFF.

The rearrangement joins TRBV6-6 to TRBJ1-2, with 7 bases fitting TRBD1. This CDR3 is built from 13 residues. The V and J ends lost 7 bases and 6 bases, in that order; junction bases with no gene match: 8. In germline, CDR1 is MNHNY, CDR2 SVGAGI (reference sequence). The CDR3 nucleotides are TGTGCCAGCACCCGGACAGGTTTGGATGGCTACACCTTC. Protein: CASTRTGLDGYTF.

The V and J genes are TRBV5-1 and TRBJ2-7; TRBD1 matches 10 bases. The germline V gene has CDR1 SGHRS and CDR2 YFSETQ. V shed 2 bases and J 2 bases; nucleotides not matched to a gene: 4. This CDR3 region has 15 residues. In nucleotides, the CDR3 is TGCGCCAGCAGCTTTACCGGGACAGGGGCCTACGAGCAGTACTTC. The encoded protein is CASSFTGTGAYEQYF.

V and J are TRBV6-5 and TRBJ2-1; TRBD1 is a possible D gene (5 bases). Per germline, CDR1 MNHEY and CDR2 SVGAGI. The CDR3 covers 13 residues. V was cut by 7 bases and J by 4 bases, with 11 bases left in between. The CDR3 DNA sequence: TGTGCCAGCACCAAGGACATATACAATGAGCAGTTCTTC. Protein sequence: CASTKDIYNEQFF.

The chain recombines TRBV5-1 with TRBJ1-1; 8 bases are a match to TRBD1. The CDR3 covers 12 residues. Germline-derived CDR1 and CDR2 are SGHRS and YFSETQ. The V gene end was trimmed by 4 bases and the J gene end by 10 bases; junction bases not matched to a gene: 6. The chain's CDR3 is CASSQMGTGAFF. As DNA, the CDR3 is TGCGCCAGCAGCCAAATGGGGACAGGAGCTTTCTTT.

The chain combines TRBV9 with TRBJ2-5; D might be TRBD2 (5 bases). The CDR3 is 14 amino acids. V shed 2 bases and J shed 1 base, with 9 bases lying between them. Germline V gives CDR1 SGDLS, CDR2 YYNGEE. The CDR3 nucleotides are TGTGCCAGCAGCGTCGGGGATTCCCAAGAGACCCAGTACTTC. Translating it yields CASSVGDSQETQYF.

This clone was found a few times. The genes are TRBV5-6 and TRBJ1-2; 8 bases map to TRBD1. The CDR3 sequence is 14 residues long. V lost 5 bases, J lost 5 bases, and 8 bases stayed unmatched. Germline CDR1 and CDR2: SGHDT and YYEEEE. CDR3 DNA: TGTGCCAGCAGTTATGCAGGGGGCGCGTATGGCTACACCTTC. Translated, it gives CASSYAGGAYGYTF.

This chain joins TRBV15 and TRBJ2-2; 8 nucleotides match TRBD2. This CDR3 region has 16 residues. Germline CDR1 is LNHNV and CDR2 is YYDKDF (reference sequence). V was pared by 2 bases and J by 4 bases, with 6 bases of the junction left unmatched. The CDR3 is CATSRIFTSGTGELFF. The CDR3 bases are TGTGCCACCAGCAGAATATTCACTAGCGGCACCGGGGAGCTGTTTTTT.

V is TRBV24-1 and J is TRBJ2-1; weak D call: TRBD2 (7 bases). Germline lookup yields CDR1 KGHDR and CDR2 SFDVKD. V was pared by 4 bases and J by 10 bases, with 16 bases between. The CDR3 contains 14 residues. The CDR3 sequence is CATSDRGLGGEQFF. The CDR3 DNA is TGTGCCACCAGTGACCGCGGACTAGGGGGGGAGCAGTTCTTC.

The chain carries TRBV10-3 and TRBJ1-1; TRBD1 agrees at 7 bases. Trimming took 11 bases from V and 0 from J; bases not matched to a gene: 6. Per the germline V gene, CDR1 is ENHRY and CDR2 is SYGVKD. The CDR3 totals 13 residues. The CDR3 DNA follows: TGTGCCGTGCAGGGGGACATGAACACTGAAGCTTTCTTT. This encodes CAVQGDMNTEAFF.